The entry below describes one T cell receptor (beta chain). The data are from a study of blood T cell repertoires in COVID-19. In the study overall: Donors in the United States, Italy and Spain gave samples during acute or convalescent COVID-19.

In the study's own analysis: Amplification of reference gene primers provided the estimated nucleated cell counts. Clones were read by immunoSEQ multiplex PCR, and TCRdb kept only the in-frame ones, dropping some. The V and J calls and clone size were taken over from that table, and D and trimming were inferred from the DNA. Among under 250,000 clones, 75% to 85% were seen once, and the ten largest hold 4.3%. Germline assignment: CDR1 MDHEN and CDR2 SYDVKM. V was clipped by 6 bases and J by 1 base; unmatched bases: 7. The CDR3 runs to 16 residues. Assignment of participants to cohorts was predicated upon participant-reported clinical history.

The sequenced material came from PBMCs or T cells enriched from blood (not recorded which). This rearrangement joins TRBV28 to TRBJ2-2; 8 nucleotides line up with TRBD1. The source is a man aged 25-40 years with acute COVID-19. CDR3 in DNA: TGTGCCAGCAGCACCGGGGACAGGAGGAACACCGGGGAGCTGTTTTTT. This translates into CASSTGDRRNTGELFF.